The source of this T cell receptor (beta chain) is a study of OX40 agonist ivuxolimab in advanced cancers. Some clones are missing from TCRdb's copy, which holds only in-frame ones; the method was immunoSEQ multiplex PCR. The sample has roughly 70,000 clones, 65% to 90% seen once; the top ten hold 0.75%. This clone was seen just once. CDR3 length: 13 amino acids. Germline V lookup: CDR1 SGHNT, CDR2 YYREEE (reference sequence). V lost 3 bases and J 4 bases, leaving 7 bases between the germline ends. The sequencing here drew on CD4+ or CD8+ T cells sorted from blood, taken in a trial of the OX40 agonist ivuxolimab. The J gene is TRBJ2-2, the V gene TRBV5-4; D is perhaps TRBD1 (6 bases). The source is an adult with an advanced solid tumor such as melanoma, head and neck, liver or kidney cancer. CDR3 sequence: CASSWGLTGELFF. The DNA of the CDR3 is TGTGCCAGCAGCTGGGGGCTCACCGGGGAGCTGTTTTTT.